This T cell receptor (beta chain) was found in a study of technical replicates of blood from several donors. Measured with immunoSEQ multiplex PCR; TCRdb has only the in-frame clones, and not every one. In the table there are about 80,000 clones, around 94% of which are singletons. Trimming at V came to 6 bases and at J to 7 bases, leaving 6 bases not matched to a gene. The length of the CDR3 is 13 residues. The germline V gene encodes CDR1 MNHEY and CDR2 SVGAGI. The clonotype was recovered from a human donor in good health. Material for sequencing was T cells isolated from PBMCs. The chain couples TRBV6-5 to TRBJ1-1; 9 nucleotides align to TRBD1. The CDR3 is CASSPDRGNEAFF. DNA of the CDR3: TGTGCCAGCAGCCCCGACAGGGGGAATGAAGCTTTCTTT.